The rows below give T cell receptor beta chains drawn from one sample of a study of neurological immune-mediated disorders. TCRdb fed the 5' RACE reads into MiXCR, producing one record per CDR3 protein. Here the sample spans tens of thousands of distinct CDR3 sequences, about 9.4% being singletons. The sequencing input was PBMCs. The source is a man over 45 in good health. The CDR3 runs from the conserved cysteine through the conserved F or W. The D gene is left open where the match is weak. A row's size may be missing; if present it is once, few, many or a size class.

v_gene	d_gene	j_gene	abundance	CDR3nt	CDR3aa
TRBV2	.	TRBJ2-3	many	TGTGCCAGCAGTATCCAACCCGGGACCGGACAGTATTTT	CASSIQPGTGQYF
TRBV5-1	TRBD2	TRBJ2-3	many	TGCGCCAGCAGCTTTAGCGGGGCAACCACAGATACGCAGTATTTT	CASSFSGATTDTQYF
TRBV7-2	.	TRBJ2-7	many	TGTGCCAGCAGCTTAGCGGGGGGCTACGAGCAGTACTTC	CASSLAGGYEQYF
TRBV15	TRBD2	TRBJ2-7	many	TGTGCCACCAGCACTCGGACTAGCGGGGACGAGCAGTACTTC	CATSTRTSGDEQYF
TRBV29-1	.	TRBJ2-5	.	TGCAGCGTTGAAGCCTGGGACTCTATACAAGAGACCCAGTACTTC	CSVEAWDSIQETQYF
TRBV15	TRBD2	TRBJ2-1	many	TGTGCCACCAGCAGAGATCCCAGGAAACTAGCGGGAGCCCACAATGAGCAGTTCTTC	CATSRDPRKLAGAHNEQFF
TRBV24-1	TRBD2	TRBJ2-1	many	TGTGCCACCAGTGATTCCGGGAGGGTCACCTACAATGAGCAGTTCTTC	CATSDSGRVTYNEQFF
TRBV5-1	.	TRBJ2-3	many	TGCGCCAGCAGCATAGGGGGGAGCGCAGATACGCAGTATTTT	CASSIGGSADTQYF
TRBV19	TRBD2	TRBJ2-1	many	TGTGCCAGTAGTATCCAGCGGGGTGAGCAGTTCTTC	CASSIQRGEQFF
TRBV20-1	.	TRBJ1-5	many	TGCAGTGCTAGACCAGGGGACTTGAATCAGCCCCAGCATTTT	CSARPGDLNQPQHF
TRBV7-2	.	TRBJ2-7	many	TGTGCCAGCAGCTCCCTTCCGGGCTTGTACGAGCAGTACTTC	CASSSLPGLYEQYF
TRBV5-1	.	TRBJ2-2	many	TGCGCCAGCAGCTTGGTGGGGCACGACGGGGAGCTGTTTTTT	CASSLVGHDGELFF
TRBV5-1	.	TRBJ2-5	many	TGCGCCAGCAGCAACGGACTGGGGGAGACCCAGTACTTC	CASSNGLGETQYF
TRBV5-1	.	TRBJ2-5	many	TGCGCCAGCAGCTCGCAGCTTTTGGTGACCCAGTACTTC	CASSSQLLVTQYF
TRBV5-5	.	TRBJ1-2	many	TGTGCCAGCAGCTTGGCGACGGCCAACTATGGCTACACCTTC	CASSLATANYGYTF
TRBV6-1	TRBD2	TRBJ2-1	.	TGTGCCAGCAGAGCCGGGACGGCCGGGACTAGCGGAGCCAATGAGCAGTTCTTC	CASRAGTAGTSGANEQFF
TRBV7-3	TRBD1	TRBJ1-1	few	TGTGCCAGCAGCTTATCGGGACAGGGCCCGCGGACTGAAGCTTTCTTT	CASSLSGQGPRTEAFF
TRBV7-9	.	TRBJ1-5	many	TGTGCCAGCAGCCGGGACGGGTACAATCAGCCCCAGCATTTT	CASSRDGYNQPQHF
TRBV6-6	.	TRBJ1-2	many	TGTGCCAGCAATAAGGGGGGAAACTATGGCTACACCTTC	CASNKGGNYGYTF
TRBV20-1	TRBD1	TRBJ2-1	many	TGCAGTGCTGGGGACAGACGCTTCAATGAGCAGTTCTTC	CSAGDRRFNEQFF
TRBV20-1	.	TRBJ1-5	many	TGCAGTGCTTGGGACCGCAACAATCAGCCCCAGCATTTT	CSAWDRNNQPQHF
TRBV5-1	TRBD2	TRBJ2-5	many	TGCGCCAGCAGCTTGGGCTCTAGCGGGAAAGAGACCCAGTACTTC	CASSLGSSGKETQYF
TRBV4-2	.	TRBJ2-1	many	TGTGCCAGCAGCCAAGATCGGGGCGCGAGCTCCTACAATGAGCAGTTCTTC	CASSQDRGASSYNEQFF
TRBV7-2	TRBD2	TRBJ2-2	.	TGTGCCAGCAGCTTCTCGACTAGCGGGAGACTAGCTGGGGAGCTGTTTTTT	CASSFSTSGRLAGELFF
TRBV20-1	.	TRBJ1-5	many	TGCAGTGCTGGGACGTTGGCAAGTTATAGCAATCAGCCCCAGCATTTT	CSAGTLASYSNQPQHF
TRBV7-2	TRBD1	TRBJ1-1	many	TGTGCCAGCACCCTAGGGGGGACAGGGCGTGGGACTGAAGCTTTCTTT	CASTLGGTGRGTEAFF
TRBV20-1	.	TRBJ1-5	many	TGCAGTGCTAGCAACGGGGGCCCCGATCAGCCCCAGCATTTT	CSASNGGPDQPQHF
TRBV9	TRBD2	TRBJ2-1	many	TGTGCCAGCAGCACCCCGACTAGCGGGGCTGGGCAGTTCTTC	CASSTPTSGAGQFF
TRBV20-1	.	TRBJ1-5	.	TGCAGTGCTATAGGCGCAGGTCCCAATCATCCCCAGCATTTT	CSAIGAGPNHPQHF
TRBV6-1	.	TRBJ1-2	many	TGTGCCAGCAGTGAAGCGCTCCAGGGGTATGGCTACACCTTC	CASSEALQGYGYTF
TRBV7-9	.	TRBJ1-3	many	TGTGCCAGCAGTTTACACCTGACAGCTTCTGGAAACACCATATATTTT	CASSLHLTASGNTIYF
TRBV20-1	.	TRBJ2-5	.	TGCAGTGCCGGAGCCGCGGATGGCGGGCCCCCGGAGACCCAGTACTTC	CSAGAADGGPPETQYF
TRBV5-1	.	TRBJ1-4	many	TGCGCCAGCAGCTTGAGTCAGGCCCCCGAAAAACTGTTTTTT	CASSLSQAPEKLFF
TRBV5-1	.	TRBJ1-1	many	TGCGCCAGCAGCTTGGGCCGGACGAACACTGAAGCTTTCTTT	CASSLGRTNTEAFF
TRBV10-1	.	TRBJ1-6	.	TGCGCCAGCAGTGGGACAGCCGTCGCGGGTTCACCCCTCCACTTT	CASSGTAVAGSPLHF
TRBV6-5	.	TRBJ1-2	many	TGTGCCAGCAAAGATGCTAGCAAACTATACGGCTACACCTTC	CASKDASKLYGYTF
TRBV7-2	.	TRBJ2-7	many	TGTGCCAGCAGCCAGGAAAAAGGGGTGTCCTACGAGCAGTACTTC	CASSQEKGVSYEQYF
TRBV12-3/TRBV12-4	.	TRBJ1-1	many	TGTGCCAGCAGTCCCCTGAAATTGTTCCAGAACACTGAAGCTTTCTTT	CASSPLKLFQNTEAFF
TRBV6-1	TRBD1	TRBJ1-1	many	TGTGCCAGCAGGACAGGGGGGATCACTGAAGCTTTCTTT	CASRTGGITEAFF
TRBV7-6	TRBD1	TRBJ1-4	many	TGTGCCAGCAGCTTAAACGGTCCGACAGGGGGTGTGGGGAAACTGTTTTTT	CASSLNGPTGGVGKLFF
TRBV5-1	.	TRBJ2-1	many	TGCGCCAGCAGCTCTGACCGGGGCAATGAGCAGTTCTTC	CASSSDRGNEQFF
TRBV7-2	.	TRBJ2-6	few	TGTGCCAGCAGCTTAGCCCCCATGGGGCTAGGGGCCAACGTCCTGACTTTC	CASSLAPMGLGANVLTF
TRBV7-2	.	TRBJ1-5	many	TGTGCCAGCAGCTCGGCGGGGTCGAACAATCAGCCCCAGCATTTT	CASSSAGSNNQPQHF
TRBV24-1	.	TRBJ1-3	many	TGTGCCACCTCGCGACAGGCAAGCTCTGGAAACACCATATATTTT	CATSRQASSGNTIYF
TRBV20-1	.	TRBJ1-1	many	TGCAGCGCCCTCGGGGGATTTGAAGCTTTCTTT	CSALGGFEAFF
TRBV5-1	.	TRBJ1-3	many	TGCGCCAGCCAGGTGGGAAACACCATATATTTT	CASQVGNTIYF
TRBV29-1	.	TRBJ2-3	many	TGCAGCGTCGGTTCGGGAGCAGATACGCAGTATTTT	CSVGSGADTQYF
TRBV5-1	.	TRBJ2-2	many	TGCGCCAGCAGGGCGGGACAGAACACCGGGGAGCTGTTTTTT	CASRAGQNTGELFF
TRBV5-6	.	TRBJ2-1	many	TGTGCCAGCAGCTCCAACCTCGGGAGTGGAACCTACAATGAGCAGTTCTTC	CASSSNLGSGTYNEQFF
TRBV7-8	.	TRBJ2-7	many	TGTGCCAGCAGCTTATCTAAAGGGGATTTGGAGCAGTACTTC	CASSLSKGDLEQYF